This T cell receptor (beta chain) was recovered during a study of shared clonotypes between healthy human individuals. Germline CDR1 reads KGHSH; CDR2 reads LQKENI. The CDR3 is 14 amino acids. Losses at the gene ends were 3 bases for V and 4 bases for J; bases not matched to a gene: 4. TCRdb's copy holds only in-frame clones and misses some; the assay was immunoSEQ multiplex PCR. The profile shows about 2.5 million clones, 85% to 95% of them singletons. CD4+ cells yielded CD45RA+ naive and CD45RA-negative memory subsets. General study findings and limits: An anticipated effect of sequencing depth on clonotype sharing among donors was recognized. Researchers found naive subsets generally carried larger estimated richness than memory subsets. Only a few donors were included, so the genetic and exposure-history diversity represented was limited.

As regards this clone: What it binds is unknown. This specimen includes other DNA sequences encoding the same CDR3.

Sequencing input: naive CD4+ T cells from PBMCs. The subset is: CD45RA+ positively selected. This TCR was sampled from a man aged 18 to 30 in good health. Some clones in this sample may be carry-over from other donors' samples. The chain combines TRBV18 with TRBJ2-7; 9 positions agree with TRBD1. CDR3 region: CASSPDRGAYEQYF. The CDR3, as DNA: TGTGCCAGCTCACCGGACAGGGGCGCGTACGAGCAGTACTTC.